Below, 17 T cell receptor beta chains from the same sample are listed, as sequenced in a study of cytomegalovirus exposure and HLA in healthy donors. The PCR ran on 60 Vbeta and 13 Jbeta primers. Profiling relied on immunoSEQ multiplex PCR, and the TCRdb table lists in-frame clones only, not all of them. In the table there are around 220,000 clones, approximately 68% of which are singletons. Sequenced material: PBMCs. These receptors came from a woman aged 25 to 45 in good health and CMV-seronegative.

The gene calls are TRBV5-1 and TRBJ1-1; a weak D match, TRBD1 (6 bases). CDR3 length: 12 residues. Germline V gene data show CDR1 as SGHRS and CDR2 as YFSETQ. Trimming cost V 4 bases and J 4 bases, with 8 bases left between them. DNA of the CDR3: TGCGCCAGCAGCACACAGGGCACTGAAGCTTTCTTT. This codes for CASSTQGTEAFF.

The CDR3 is CAWSVPGQGREQYF. The CDR3 DNA reads as TGTGCCTGGAGTGTACCCGGACAGGGACGCGAGCAGTACTTC. The chain employs TRBV30 and TRBJ2-7; 8 positions match TRBD1. CDR3 length: 14 residues. The J segment lost 6 bases and the V segment lost 0 bases, leaving 7 bases of the junction unmatched. CDR1 is GTSNPN, CDR2 SVGIG, per germline (reference sequence).

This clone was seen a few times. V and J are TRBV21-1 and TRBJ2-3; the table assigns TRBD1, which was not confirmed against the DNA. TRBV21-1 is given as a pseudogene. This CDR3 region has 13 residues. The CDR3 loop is CARGRPSTDTQYF. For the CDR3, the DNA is TGTGCCAGGGGCAGGCCTAGCACAGATACGCAGTATTTT.

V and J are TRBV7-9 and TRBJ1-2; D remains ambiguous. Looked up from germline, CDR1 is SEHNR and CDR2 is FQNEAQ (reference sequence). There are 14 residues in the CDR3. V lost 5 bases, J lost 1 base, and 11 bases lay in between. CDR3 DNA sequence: TGTGCCAGCAGCACCCGTGGAGTTAACTATGGCTACACCTTC. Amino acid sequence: CASSTRGVNYGYTF.

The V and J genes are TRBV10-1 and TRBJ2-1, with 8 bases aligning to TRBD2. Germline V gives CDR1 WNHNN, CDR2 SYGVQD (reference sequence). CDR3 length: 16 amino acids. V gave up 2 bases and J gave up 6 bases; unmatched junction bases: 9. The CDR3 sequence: CASSETFGRAVNEQFF. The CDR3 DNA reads TGCGCCAGCAGTGAGACCTTCGGGAGGGCAGTCAATGAGCAGTTCTTC.

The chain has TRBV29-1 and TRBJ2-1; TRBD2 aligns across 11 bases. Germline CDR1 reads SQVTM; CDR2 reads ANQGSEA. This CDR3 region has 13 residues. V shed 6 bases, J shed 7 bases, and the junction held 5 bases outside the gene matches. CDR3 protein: CSVASGRLNEQFF. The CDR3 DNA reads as TGCAGCGTGGCTAGCGGGAGGCTTAATGAGCAGTTCTTC.

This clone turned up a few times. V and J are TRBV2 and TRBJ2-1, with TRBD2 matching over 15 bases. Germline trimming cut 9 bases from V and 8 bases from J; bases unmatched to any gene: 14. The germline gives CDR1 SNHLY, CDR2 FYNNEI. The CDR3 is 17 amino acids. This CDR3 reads CARGKGTSGRREDEQFF. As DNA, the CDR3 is TGTGCCAGGGGGAAAGGGACTAGCGGGAGGAGAGAGGATGAGCAGTTCTTC.

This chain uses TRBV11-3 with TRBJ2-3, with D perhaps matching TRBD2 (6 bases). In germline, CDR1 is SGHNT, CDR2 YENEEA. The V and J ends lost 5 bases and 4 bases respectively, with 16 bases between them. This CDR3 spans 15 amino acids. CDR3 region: CASSPLGTGADTQYF. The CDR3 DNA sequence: TGTGCCAGCAGCCCTCTGGGGACGGGGGCAGATACGCAGTATTTT.

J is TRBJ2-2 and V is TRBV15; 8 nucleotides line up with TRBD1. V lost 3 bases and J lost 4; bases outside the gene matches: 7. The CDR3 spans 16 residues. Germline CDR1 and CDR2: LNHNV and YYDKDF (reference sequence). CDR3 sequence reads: CATSRARQGSTGELFF. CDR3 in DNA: TGTGCCACCAGCAGGGCCCGACAGGGGAGCACCGGGGAGCTGTTTTTT.

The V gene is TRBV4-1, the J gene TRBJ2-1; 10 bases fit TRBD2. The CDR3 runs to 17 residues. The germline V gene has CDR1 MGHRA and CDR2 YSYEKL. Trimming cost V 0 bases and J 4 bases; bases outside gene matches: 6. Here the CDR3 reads CASSQEEAGGDYNEQFF. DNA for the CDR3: TGCGCCAGCAGCCAAGAGGAAGCGGGAGGGGATTACAATGAGCAGTTCTTC.

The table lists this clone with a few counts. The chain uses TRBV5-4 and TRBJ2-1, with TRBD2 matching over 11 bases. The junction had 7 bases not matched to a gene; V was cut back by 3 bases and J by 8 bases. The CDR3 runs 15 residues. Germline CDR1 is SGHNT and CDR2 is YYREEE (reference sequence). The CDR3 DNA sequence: TGTGCCAGCAGCTCCCGACTAGCGGGACGCGATGAGCAGTTCTTC. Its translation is CASSSRLAGRDEQFF.

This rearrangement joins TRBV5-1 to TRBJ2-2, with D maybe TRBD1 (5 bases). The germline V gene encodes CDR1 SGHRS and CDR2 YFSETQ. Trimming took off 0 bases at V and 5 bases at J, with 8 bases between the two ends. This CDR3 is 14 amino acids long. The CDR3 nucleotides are TGCGCCAGCAGCTTGGGACAGCGTACCGGGGAGCTGTTTTTT. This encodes CASSLGQRTGELFF.

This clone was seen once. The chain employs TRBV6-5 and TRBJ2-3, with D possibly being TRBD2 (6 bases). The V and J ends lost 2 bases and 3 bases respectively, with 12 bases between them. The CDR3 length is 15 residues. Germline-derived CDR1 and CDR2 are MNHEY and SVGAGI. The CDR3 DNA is TGTGCCAGCAGTTACGTAGCGGAGGGGACAGATACGCAGTATTTT. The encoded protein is CASSYVAEGTDTQYF.

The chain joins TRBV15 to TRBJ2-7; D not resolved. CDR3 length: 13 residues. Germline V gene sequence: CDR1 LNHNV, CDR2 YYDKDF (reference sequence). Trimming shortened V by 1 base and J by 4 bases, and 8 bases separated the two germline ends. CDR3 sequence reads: CATSRVADYEQYF. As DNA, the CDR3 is TGTGCCACCAGCAGAGTCGCGGATTACGAGCAGTACTTC. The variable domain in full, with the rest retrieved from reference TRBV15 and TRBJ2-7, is DAMVIQNPRYQVTQFGKPVTLSCSQTLNHNVMYWYQQKSSQAPKLLFHYYDKDFNNEADTPDNFQSRRPNTSFCFLDIRSPGLGDTAMYLCATSRVADYEQYFGPGTRLTVT.

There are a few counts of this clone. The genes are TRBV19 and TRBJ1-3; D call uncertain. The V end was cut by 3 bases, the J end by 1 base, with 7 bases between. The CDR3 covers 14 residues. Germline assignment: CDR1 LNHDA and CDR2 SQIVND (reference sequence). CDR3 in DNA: TGTGCCAGTAGTATTGGAGAATCTGGAAACACCATATATTTT. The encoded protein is CASSIGESGNTIYF.

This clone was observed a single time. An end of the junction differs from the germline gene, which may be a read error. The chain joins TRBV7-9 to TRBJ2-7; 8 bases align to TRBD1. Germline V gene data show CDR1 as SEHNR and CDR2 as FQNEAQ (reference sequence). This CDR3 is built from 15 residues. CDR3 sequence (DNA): TGTTCCAGCAGTTCCCCCGGGACAGGCGCCTACGAGCAGTACTTC. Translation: CSSSSPGTGAYEQYF.

The chain's CDR3 is CASSLAGGSEQYF. The CDR3, as DNA: TGTGCCAGCAGCTTGGCCGGGGGGAGCGAGCAGTACTTC. V is TRBV5-6 and J is TRBJ2-7; TRBD2 matches 7 bases. In germline, CDR1 is SGHDT, CDR2 YYEEEE. V shed 0 bases, J shed 6 bases, and the junction held 3 bases outside the gene matches. The CDR3 loop spans 13 amino acids.